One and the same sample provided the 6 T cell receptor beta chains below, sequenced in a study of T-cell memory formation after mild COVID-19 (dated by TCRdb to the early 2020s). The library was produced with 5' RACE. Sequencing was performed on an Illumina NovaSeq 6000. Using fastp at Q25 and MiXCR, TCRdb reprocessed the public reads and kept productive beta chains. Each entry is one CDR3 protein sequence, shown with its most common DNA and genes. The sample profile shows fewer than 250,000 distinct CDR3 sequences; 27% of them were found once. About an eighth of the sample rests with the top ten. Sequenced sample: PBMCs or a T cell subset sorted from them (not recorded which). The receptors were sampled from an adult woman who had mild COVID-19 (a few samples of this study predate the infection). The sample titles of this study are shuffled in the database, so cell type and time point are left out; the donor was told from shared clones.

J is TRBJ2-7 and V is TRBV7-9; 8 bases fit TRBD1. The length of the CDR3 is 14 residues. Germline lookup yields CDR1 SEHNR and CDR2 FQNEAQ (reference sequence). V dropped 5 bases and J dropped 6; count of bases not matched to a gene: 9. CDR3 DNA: TGTGCCAGCAGCCCAGGACAGGGCTTCAGCGAGCAGTACTTC. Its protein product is CASSPGQGFSEQYF.

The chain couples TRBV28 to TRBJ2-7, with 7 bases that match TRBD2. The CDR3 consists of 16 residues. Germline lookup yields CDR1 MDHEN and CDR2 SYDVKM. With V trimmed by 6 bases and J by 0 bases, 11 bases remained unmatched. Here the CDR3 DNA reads TGTGCCAGCAGCTTCCACCTAGCGGATCTCTCCTACGAGCAGTACTTC. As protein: CASSFHLADLSYEQYF.

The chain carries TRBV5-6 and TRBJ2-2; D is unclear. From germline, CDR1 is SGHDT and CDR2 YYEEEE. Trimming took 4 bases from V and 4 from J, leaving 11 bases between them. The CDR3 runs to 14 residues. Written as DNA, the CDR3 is TGTGCCAGCAGCCGGTGGACGGGCACCGGGGAGCTGTTTTTT. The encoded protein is CASSRWTGTGELFF.

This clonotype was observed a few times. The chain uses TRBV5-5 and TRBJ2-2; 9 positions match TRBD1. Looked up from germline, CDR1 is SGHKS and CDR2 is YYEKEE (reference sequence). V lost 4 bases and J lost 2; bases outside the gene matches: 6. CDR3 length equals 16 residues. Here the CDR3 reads CASSPGQGINTGELFF. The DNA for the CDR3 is TGTGCCAGCAGCCCGGGACAGGGAATAAACACCGGGGAGCTGTTTTTT.

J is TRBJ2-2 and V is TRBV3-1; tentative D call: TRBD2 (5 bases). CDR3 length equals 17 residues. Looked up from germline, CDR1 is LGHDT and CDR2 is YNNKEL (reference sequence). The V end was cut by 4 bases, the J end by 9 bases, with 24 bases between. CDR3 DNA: TGTGCCAGCAGCCGTTCGGAACGGGATACCTATTTGCGGGAGCTGTTTTTT. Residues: CASSRSERDTYLRELFF.

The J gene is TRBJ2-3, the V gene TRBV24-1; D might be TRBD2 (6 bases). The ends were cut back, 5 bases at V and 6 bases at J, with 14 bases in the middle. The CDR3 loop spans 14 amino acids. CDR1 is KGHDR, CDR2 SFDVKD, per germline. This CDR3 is CATSVRELSDTQYF. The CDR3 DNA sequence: TGTGCCACCAGTGTACGGGAGCTTAGTGATACGCAGTATTTT.